This record concerns one T cell receptor (beta chain) sequence. The read halts 3 residues ahead of the CDR3 end, with the missing end drawn from the germline J gene. The data stem from a study of T cells in women clearing cervical HPV infection. There are 14 residues in the CDR3. J was trimmed by 5 bases and V by 6 bases; bases with no gene match: 8. Germline V gene sequence: CDR1 SQVTM, CDR2 ANQGSEA. Only in-frame clones appear in the TCRdb table, and some are missing; sequencing was by immunoSEQ multiplex PCR. In total, the table holds tens of thousands of clones. This sequence joins TRBV29-1 and TRBJ2-7; 12 nucleotides match TRBD2. Sequenced sample: blood buffy coat. The clonotype comes from a woman between 18 and 70 years old with a cervical HPV16 infection that either progressed to CIN3+ or cleared (not recorded which). CDR3 sequence: CSVTPSGRDHEQYF. The sequenced part of the CDR3 DNA is TGCAGCGTCACTCCTAGCGGGAGGGACCACGAG.